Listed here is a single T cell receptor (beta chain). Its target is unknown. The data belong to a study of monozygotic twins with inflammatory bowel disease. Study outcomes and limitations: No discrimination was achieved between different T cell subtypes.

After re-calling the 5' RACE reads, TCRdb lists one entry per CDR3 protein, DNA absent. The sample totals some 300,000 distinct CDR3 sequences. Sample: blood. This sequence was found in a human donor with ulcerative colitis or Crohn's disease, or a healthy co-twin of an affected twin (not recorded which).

The chain's CDR3 is CASSFATGDFYNEQFF. The chain uses TRBV4-3 and TRBJ2-1; as DNA is missing, the TRBD1 call by TCRdb cannot be tested. CDR1 and CDR2 from the germline V gene are LGHNA and YSLEER. The CDR3 is made up of 16 amino acids.